The clone carrying this TCR beta chain was detected once. This entry comes from a study of control samples from healthy donors and cancer patients. Assay: immunoSEQ multiplex PCR; the TCRdb copy retains only in-frame clones and omits some. The data hold just over 150,000 clones, with more than 85% observed a single time. The CDR3 has 14 amino acids. V lost 10 bases, J lost 0 bases, and 15 bases lay in between. Germline V gene data show CDR1 as LGHDT and CDR2 as YNNKEL (reference sequence). Material for sequencing was blood. The origin of this receptor is a man aged 50-59 years in good health. The gene calls are TRBV3-1 (or the pseudogene TRBV3-2) and TRBJ1-1; tentative D call: TRBD1 (6 bases). CDR3 nucleotide sequence: TGTGCCACGACAGGTTTAGGCGTGAACACTGAAGCTTTCTTT. Its protein is CATTGLGVNTEAFF.